Listed here are 20 T cell receptor beta chains from one sample, sequenced in a study of blood T cell repertoires in COVID-19 (TCRdb year 2020). Library preparation employed the immunoSEQ multiplex PCR assay. In TCRdb, the immuneACCESS table is reduced to in-frame sequences with V and J assigned. These tables do not hold every clone; where another copy was compared, an unresolved V gene accounts for under half, and the others remain unexplained. Across this sample there are around 77,000 clones, with 91% seen only once. The ten largest account for around 4.5% of the sample. The sequenced sample consisted of peripheral blood. Receptor source: an older woman with active COVID-19.

This rearrangement joins TRBV14 to TRBJ2-2; TRBD1 is a possible D gene (6 bases). V was clipped by 1 base and J by 6 bases, with 6 bases between them. Germline V gives CDR1 SGHDN, CDR2 FVKESK. This CDR3 contains 13 residues. CDR3 coding DNA: TGTGCCAGCAGCCAAGCAGGGGCCGGGGAGCTGTTTTTT. It is translated as CASSQAGAGELFF.

The chain recombines TRBV2 with TRBJ2-7, with 7 bases that match TRBD1. The CDR3 consists of 14 residues. V trimming: 0 bases; J trimming: 3 bases; junction bases outside the gene matches: 2. CDR1 is SNHLY and CDR2 is FYNNEI in the germline V gene. Here the CDR3 reads CASSEAPGGYEQYF. CDR3 nucleotides: TGTGCCAGCAGTGAAGCGCCAGGGGGCTACGAGCAGTACTTC.

This chain links TRBV2 with TRBJ1-4; D gene ambiguous. CDR3 size: 13 residues. V dropped 8 bases and J dropped 8 bases, with 15 bases sitting between them. The V gene's germline CDR1 is SNHLY and CDR2 FYNNEI. The CDR3 region has the DNA TGTGCCAGCGGTTCGGACTACCGGGAAAAACTGTTTTTT. Translating gives CASGSDYREKLFF.

This sequence joins TRBV21-1 and TRBJ1-2; the D call of TRBD1 is as the table states it, not checked on the DNA. TRBV21-1 is flagged as a pseudogene. This CDR3 is 15 amino acids long. The CDR3 bases are TGTGCCAGCAGCCACCGGGACACCTCTAACTATGGCTACACCTTC. As protein: CASSHRDTSNYGYTF.

The rearrangement links TRBV28 to TRBJ2-7; D is ambiguous. CDR1 is MDHEN and CDR2 is SYDVKM in the germline V gene. The CDR3 is 12 residues long. V lost 7 bases to trimming and J lost 0 bases, with 7 bases between them. The CDR3 loop is CASMRSSYEQYF. The CDR3 DNA reads TGTGCCAGCATGCGGAGCTCCTACGAGCAGTACTTC.

This clone was found once. This chain uses TRBV5-1 with TRBJ1-4; TRBD1 might be the D (6 bases). V was clipped by 4 bases and J by 3 bases, with 10 bases between them. The germline V gene has CDR1 SGHRS and CDR2 YFSETQ. The CDR3 has 14 amino acids. The CDR3 sequence is CASSRTDPNEKLFF. Here the CDR3 DNA reads TGCGCCAGCAGCCGGACAGACCCTAATGAAAAACTGTTTTTT.

The V and J genes are TRBV19 and TRBJ2-5; TRBD2 might be the D (7 bases). Per germline, CDR1 LNHDA and CDR2 SQIVND (reference sequence). The CDR3 consists of 15 residues. With 3 bases removed from V and 2 bases from J, the gap between germline ends came to 13 bases. The DNA of the CDR3 is TGTGCCAGTAGTATTTCACAGGGAGGGCAAGAGACCCAGTACTTC. Translation: CASSISQGGQETQYF.

The gene calls are TRBV7-2 and TRBJ2-7; 10 bases fit TRBD1. This CDR3 comprises 16 residues. The V gene end was trimmed by 5 bases and the J gene end by 2 bases; junction bases not matched to a gene: 9. Germline V gene lookup returns CDR1 SGHTA and CDR2 FQGNSA. CDR3 bases: TGTGCCAGCAGCCGTCGACCGGGACAGGGGACCTACGAGCAGTACTTC. It specifies CASSRRPGQGTYEQYF.

CDR3 residues: CATSLGLAGVEQFF. CDR3 coding DNA: TGTGCCACCTCCCTGGGGCTAGCGGGAGTTGAGCAGTTCTTC. This chain uses TRBV24-1 with TRBJ2-1; 10 positions agree with TRBD2. In germline, CDR1 is KGHDR, CDR2 SFDVKD. With V trimmed by 9 bases and J by 9 bases, 10 bases remained unmatched. The CDR3 has 14 amino acids.

The rearrangement uses TRBV28 and TRBJ1-1; D is ambiguous. The CDR3 consists of 13 residues. The V gene's germline CDR1 is MDHEN and CDR2 SYDVKM. Trimming took 6 bases from V and 0 from J, leaving 8 bases between them. CDR3 region: CASSPHMNTEAFF. CDR3 bases: TGTGCCAGCAGCCCTCACATGAACACTGAAGCTTTCTTT.

The chain combines TRBV28 with TRBJ2-7; TRBD2 matches 10 bases. Germline-derived CDR1 and CDR2 are MDHEN and SYDVKM. The CDR3 spans 14 residues. With V trimmed by 5 bases and J by 0 bases, 1 base remained unmatched. CDR3 amino acids: CASSRLAGSYEQYF. As DNA, the CDR3 is TGTGCCAGCAGTCGACTAGCGGGCTCCTACGAGCAGTACTTC.

The V gene is TRBV10-3, the J gene TRBJ1-3; 9 nucleotides match TRBD1. The CDR3 runs to 14 residues. V shed 6 bases and J 3 bases; nucleotides not matched to a gene: 3. From germline, CDR1 is ENHRY and CDR2 SYGVKD. The CDR3 loop reads CAISTTGGGNTIYF. In nucleotides, the CDR3 is TGTGCCATCAGCACGACAGGGGGTGGAAACACCATATATTTT.

The genes are TRBV2 and TRBJ2-7, with TRBD1 identical over 9 bases. Looked up from germline, CDR1 is SNHLY and CDR2 is FYNNEI. CDR3 length: 12 amino acids. V lost 6 bases and J lost 3; bases outside the gene matches: 0. Here the CDR3 reads CASRDRGYEQYF. DNA of the CDR3: TGTGCCAGCAGGGACAGGGGCTACGAGCAGTACTTC.

This rearrangement joins TRBV6-5 to TRBJ1-2; TRBD1 might be the D (6 bases). The germline V gene has CDR1 MNHEY and CDR2 SVGAGI. The V end was cut by 5 bases, the J end by 14 bases, with 27 bases between. CDR3 length: 15 residues. Here the CDR3 reads CASSRRAGAGAGGTF. The CDR3 DNA follows: TGTGCCAGCAGTCGAAGGGCAGGGGCCGGCGCCGGTGGGACCTTC.

The chain recombines TRBV7-9 with TRBJ2-7; a weak D match, TRBD1 (6 bases). Germline CDR1 and CDR2: SEHNR and FQNEAQ (reference sequence). The CDR3 has 17 residues. V was trimmed by 1 base and J by 6 bases, leaving 22 bases between them. CDR3 sequence: CASSLVKGFTGLGEQYF. CDR3 bases: TGTGCCAGCAGCTTAGTTAAGGGCTTCACAGGGCTAGGCGAGCAGTACTTC. Full variable domain (rest looked up from reference TRBV7-9 and TRBJ2-7): DTGVSQNPRHKITKRGQNVTFRCDPISEHNRLYWYRQTLGQGPEFLTYFQNEAQLEKSRLLSDRFSAERPKGSFSTLEIQRTEQGDSAMYLCASSLVKGFTGLGEQYFGPGTRLTVT.

The V and J genes are TRBV18 and TRBJ2-4; 7 bases line up with TRBD2. Germline V gene lookup returns CDR1 KGHSH and CDR2 LQKENI. The length of the CDR3 is 14 residues. The ends lost 2 bases at V and 7 bases at J; junction bases unmatched: 5. The CDR3 DNA follows: TGTGCCAGCTCACCATTGGGGGGGTCCAACATTCAGTACTTC. It yields the protein CASSPLGGSNIQYF.

The V and J genes are TRBV5-1 and TRBJ1-3; 7 bases are shared with TRBD1. The J segment lost 4 bases and the V segment lost 2 bases, leaving 6 bases of the junction unmatched. The length of the CDR3 is 15 residues. The germline CDR1 and CDR2 sequences are SGHRS and YFSETQ. DNA for the CDR3: TGCGCCAGCAGCTTCGGAGGGGGCGCCGGAAACACCATATATTTT. Amino acid sequence: CASSFGGGAGNTIYF. The complete variable domain, with remaining parts taken from reference TRBV5-1 and TRBJ1-3, reads KAGVTQTPRYLIKTRGQQVTLSCSPISGHRSVSWYQQTPGQGLQFLFEYFSETQRNKGNFPGRFSGRQFSNSRSEMNVSTLELGDSALYLCASSFGGGAGNTIYFGEGSWLTVV.

The chain combines TRBV7-2 with TRBJ1-3; no firm D call. The length of the CDR3 is 15 residues. The ends were cut back, 3 bases at V and 0 bases at J, with 9 bases in the middle. Per germline, CDR1 SGHTA and CDR2 FQGNSA. CDR3 loop: CASSLAGVSGNTIYF. CDR3 sequence (DNA): TGTGCCAGCAGCTTGGCGGGTGTCTCTGGAAACACCATATATTTT.

The chain couples TRBV19 to TRBJ1-2; perhaps TRBD1 as D (5 bases). The V end lost 8 bases, the J end lost 6 bases, and 16 bases lay between the germline ends. The germline V gene encodes CDR1 LNHDA and CDR2 SQIVND (reference sequence). The CDR3 length is 13 residues. The CDR3 DNA is TGTGCCAGTTTTCGCTGGGGCTCGGATGGCTACACCTTC. Translating gives CASFRWGSDGYTF.

The rearrangement links TRBV3-1 (or the pseudogene TRBV3-2) to TRBJ2-7; no clear D gene. Germline-derived CDR1 and CDR2 are LGHDT and YNNKEL (reference sequence). The CDR3 spans 12 residues. V was shortened by 3 bases and J by 2 bases, with 5 bases between the two germline ends. The CDR3 sequence: CASSQRTYEQYF. The CDR3 nucleotides are TGTGCCAGCAGCCAGCGAACCTACGAGCAGTACTTC.